The rows below give T cell receptor beta chains drawn from one sample of a study of CD8 T cells in ankylosing spondylitis. TCRdb itself ran the 5' RACE reads through MiXCR, one entry per CDR3 protein. The table lists 750,000 to 850,000 distinct CDR3 sequences, roughly 10% of them singletons. Specimen: blood, either unsorted or a sorted T cell fraction (not recorded which). The source of these receptors is a male donor with ankylosing spondylitis. Each CDR3 is given with its conserved first and last residue. D genes are given only for firm matches. Not every row has a clone size; where given, it reads once, few, many or a size class.

12	-	TRBJ2-7	many	TRBV5-5	TGTGCCAGCAGCCCCTGGCTGGGCGAGCAGTACTTC	CASSPWLGEQYF
13	-	TRBJ1-2	many	TRBV29-1	TGCAGCGCCCTACTGGAAGCTAACTATGGCTACACCTTC	CSALLEANYGYTF
20	-	TRBJ2-1	-	TRBV4-3	TGCGCCAGCAGCCAAGATAAGGCGAAAGGGGGGGGTCATTCCTACAATGAGCAGTTCTTC	CASSQDKAKGGGHSYNEQFF
16	TRBD1	TRBJ1-1	many	TRBV20-1	TGCAGTGCTAGAGTCCCGGGACAGGGCATGAACACTGAAGCTTTCTTT	CSARVPGQGMNTEAFF
16	TRBD2	TRBJ2-7	few	TRBV20-1	TGCAGTGCTAGAGTACGACTAGCGGGAAGAGCCTACGAGCAGTACTTC	CSARVRLAGRAYEQYF
13	TRBD1	TRBJ1-1	many	TRBV18	TGTGCCAGCAGCCCTACAGGGGGCACTGAAGCTTTCTTT	CASSPTGGTEAFF
13	-	TRBJ2-5	-	TRBV20-1	TGCAGTGCTAGAGGGGCCGGAATGGGGACCCAGTACTTC	CSARGAGMGTQYF
15	TRBD1	TRBJ2-5	few	TRBV7-2	TGTGCCAGCAGCCGTCGCACAGGGGAATGGGAGACCCAGTACTTC	CASSRRTGEWETQYF
15	-	TRBJ1-3	few	TRBV20-1	TGCAGTGCTATAGTTCGGGGTTCAGAGGGAAACACCATATATTTT	CSAIVRGSEGNTIYF
13	-	TRBJ1-1	-	TRBV12-3/TRBV12-4	TGTGCCAGCAGTCCACAGGGCCACACTGAAGCTTTCTTT	CASSPQGHTEAFF
16	-	TRBJ2-7	-	TRBV4-2	TGTGCCAGCAGCCAAGATAGTTACAGGGCGGGACGCGAGCAGTACTTC	CASSQDSYRAGREQYF
12	-	TRBJ2-1	-	TRBV24-1	TGTGCCACCAGTGAGGGTTGGAATGAGCAGTTCTTC	CATSEGWNEQFF
16	TRBD2	TRBJ2-7	-	TRBV24-1	TGTGCCACCAGTGGGCTGGGACTAGCGAGCTCCTACGAGCAGTACTTC	CATSGLGLASSYEQYF
14	TRBD1	TRBJ1-5	-	TRBV4-2	TGTGCCAGCAGCCTGACAGGGCCACCCGCGGCCCAGCATTTT	CASSLTGPPAAQHF
13	TRBD1	TRBJ1-1	-	TRBV29-1	TGCAGCGTTGGGGACAGCCTGAACACTGAAGCTTTCTTT	CSVGDSLNTEAFF
17	-	TRBJ2-2	-	TRBV5-1	TGCGCCAGCAGCCCCGTGTGGTCGGGGCTTAGTTCCGGGGAGCTGTTTTTT	CASSPVWSGLSSGELFF
12	-	TRBJ2-6	-	TRBV6-2/TRBV6-3	TGTGCCAGCAGTTACGGGGCAAACGTCCTGACTTTC	CASSYGANVLTF
17	-	TRBJ2-4	-	TRBV21-1	-	CASSKWGSGIAKNIQYF
16	TRBD1	TRBJ2-7	many	TRBV20-1	TGCAGTGCTAGAGAAGCCCCGGACAGGGGGCGCAAAGAGCAGTACTTC	CSAREAPDRGRKEQYF
13	-	TRBJ2-5	few	TRBV7-6	TGTGCCAGCAGCTCAGAGGGGGGAGAGACCCAGTACTTC	CASSSEGGETQYF
12	-	TRBJ2-1	-	TRBV4-3	TGCGCCAGCAGCCATCATTCGTCTGAGCAGTTCTTC	CASSHHSSEQFF
23	TRBD2	TRBJ2-6	few	TRBV24-1	TGTGCCACCAGTCTTCGTGGCCCGGGACTAGCGGGGGTACGAACCTCTGGGGCCAACGTCCTGACTTTC	CATSLRGPGLAGVRTSGANVLTF
15	-	TRBJ1-6	few	TRBV4-2	TGTGCCAGCAGCCAAGATCGGGGCCGTCGATCACCCCTCCACTTT	CASSQDRGRRSPLHF
17	TRBD2	TRBJ2-7	-	TRBV4-2	TGTGCCAGCAGCCAAGTACTAGCGGGGGGGACATCCTACGAGCAGTACTTC	CASSQVLAGGTSYEQYF
15	-	TRBJ1-4	-	TRBV5-1	TGCGCCAGCAGCTTGGTATCCAGGGGTGACGAAAAACTGTTTTTT	CASSLVSRGDEKLFF
15	TRBD2	TRBJ2-1	-	TRBV20-1	TGCAGTGTCGGAAAGGGACTAGCGGGACTCCTACCGCAGTTCTTC	CSVGKGLAGLLPQFF
15	-	TRBJ2-1	few	TRBV25-1	TGTGCCAGCAGTGAATATGGGGGCTCCTACAATGAGCAGTTCTTC	CASSEYGGSYNEQFF
12	-	TRBJ1-1	many	TRBV12-3/TRBV12-4	TGTGCCAGCAGTTTTCAGAACACTGAAGCTTTCTTT	CASSFQNTEAFF
13	-	TRBJ1-4	few	TRBV12-3/TRBV12-4	TGTGCCAGCAGCCCTACCCGGGGGGAAAAACTGTTTTTT	CASSPTRGEKLFF
17	TRBD2	TRBJ2-3	-	TRBV4-1	TGCGCCAGCAGCCGACAGGTAGCGGGAGGTGGGACAGTTACGCAGTATTTT	CASSRQVAGGGTVTQYF
15	-	TRBJ2-5	few	TRBV7-2	TGTGCCAGCAGCTTAGCGGGGACACCCAAAGAGACCCAGTACTTC	CASSLAGTPKETQYF
15	-	TRBJ1-1	many	TRBV7-2	TGTGCCAGCAGTCTTTATGGGGGCCTGAACACTGAAGCTTTCTTT	CASSLYGGLNTEAFF
14	TRBD2	TRBJ2-3	-	TRBV20-1	TGCAGTGCTAGAGTTGGCCTAGCGGGAGATACGCAGTATTTT	CSARVGLAGDTQYF
14	-	TRBJ2-7	few	TRBV6-5	TGTGCCAGCAGTTCCCTTCCGACTAGTGGGGAGCAGTACTTC	CASSSLPTSGEQYF
15	TRBD2	TRBJ2-7	few	TRBV11-2	TGTGCCAGCAGCTTGGCGGGGGGCCCAAGGTACGAGCAGTACTTC	CASSLAGGPRYEQYF
14	-	TRBJ1-4	-	TRBV23-1	TGCGCCAGCAAGATCGGCGGTCCTAATGAAAAACTGTTTTTT	CASKIGGPNEKLFF
16	TRBD1	TRBJ1-2	-	TRBV7-9	TGTGCCAGCAGCTTAGCGGGGGGCAGGGGGAACTATGGCTACACCTTC	CASSLAGGRGNYGYTF
15	TRBD1	TRBJ1-2	few	TRBV4-2	TGTGCCAGCAGCCACCTGACAGGGGGTGGATATGGCTACACCTTC	CASSHLTGGGYGYTF
12	-	TRBJ2-1	-	TRBV20-1	TGCAGTGCAACCCGGGACCTCAATGAGCAGTTCTTC	CSATRDLNEQFF
15	TRBD1	TRBJ1-4	-	TRBV24-1	TGTGCCACCAGTGGTCCCGGGACAGGGAACGAAAAACTGTTTTTT	CATSGPGTGNEKLFF
12	-	TRBJ2-7	few	TRBV20-1	TGCAGTGCTAGCCCTGTGATCTACGAGCAGTACTTC	CSASPVIYEQYF
16	-	TRBJ2-1	once	TRBV29-1	TGCAGCGTTAACACGGGCGGGCAAACGTTAAACAATGAGCAGTTCTTC	CSVNTGGQTLNNEQFF
15	-	TRBJ1-1	-	TRBV20-1	TGCAGTGCTAGACCTTTCGGCAGGGGAGAAACTGAAGCTTTCTTT	CSARPFGRGETEAFF
16	-	TRBJ1-2	few	TRBV7-2	TGTGCCAGCAGCCCCGGTGCGATGACAGCGAACTATGGCTACACCTTC	CASSPGAMTANYGYTF
16	-	TRBJ2-7	many	TRBV7-2	TGTGCCAGCAGCTCTCCCCAGGGCGCCCACCGTGGGGAGCAGTACTTC	CASSSPQGAHRGEQYF
15	-	TRBJ2-5	many	TRBV5-1	TGCGCCAGCGGCAAATTCCGGACGGATCAAGAGACCCAGTACTTC	CASGKFRTDQETQYF
15	-	TRBJ1-4	many	TRBV20-1	TGCAGTGCTGCAGACGGGGGAAACGGTAATGAAAAACTGTTTTTT	CSAADGGNGNEKLFF
14	TRBD2	TRBJ2-1	many	TRBV14	TGTGCCAGCAGCAGGGCTAGCGGGTACGGTGAGCAGTTCTTC	CASSRASGYGEQFF